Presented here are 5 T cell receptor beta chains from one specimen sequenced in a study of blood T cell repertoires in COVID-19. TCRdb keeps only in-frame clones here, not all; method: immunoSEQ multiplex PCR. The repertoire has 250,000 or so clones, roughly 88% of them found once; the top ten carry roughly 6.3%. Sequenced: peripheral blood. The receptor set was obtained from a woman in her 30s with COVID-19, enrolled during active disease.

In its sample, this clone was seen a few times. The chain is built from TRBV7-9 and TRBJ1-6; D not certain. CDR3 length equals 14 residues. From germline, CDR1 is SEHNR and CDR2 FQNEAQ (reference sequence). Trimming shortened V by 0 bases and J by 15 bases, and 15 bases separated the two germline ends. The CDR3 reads CASSLAREGSLLHF. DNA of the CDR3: TGTGCCAGCAGCTTAGCGCGGGAGGGTTCTCTCCTCCACTTT.

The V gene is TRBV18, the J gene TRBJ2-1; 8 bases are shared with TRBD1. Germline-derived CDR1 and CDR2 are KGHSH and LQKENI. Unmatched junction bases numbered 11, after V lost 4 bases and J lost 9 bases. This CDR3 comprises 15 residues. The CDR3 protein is CASSRQGYWGGEQFF. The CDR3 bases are TGTGCCAGCTCACGACAGGGGTATTGGGGTGGTGAGCAGTTCTTC.

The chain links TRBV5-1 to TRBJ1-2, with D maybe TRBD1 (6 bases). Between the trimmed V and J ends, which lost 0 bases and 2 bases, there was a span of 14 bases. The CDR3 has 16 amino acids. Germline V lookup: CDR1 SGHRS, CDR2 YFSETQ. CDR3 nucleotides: TGCGCCAGCAGCTTGGTTACAGGGACATTAAACTATGGCTACACCTTC. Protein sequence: CASSLVTGTLNYGYTF.

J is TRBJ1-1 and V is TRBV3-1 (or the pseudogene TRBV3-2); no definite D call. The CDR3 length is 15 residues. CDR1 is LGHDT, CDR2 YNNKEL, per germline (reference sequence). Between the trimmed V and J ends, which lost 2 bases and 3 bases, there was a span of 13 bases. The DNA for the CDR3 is TGTGCCAGCAGCCAACCTGCGACGGCGGACACTGAAGCTTTCTTT. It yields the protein CASSQPATADTEAFF.

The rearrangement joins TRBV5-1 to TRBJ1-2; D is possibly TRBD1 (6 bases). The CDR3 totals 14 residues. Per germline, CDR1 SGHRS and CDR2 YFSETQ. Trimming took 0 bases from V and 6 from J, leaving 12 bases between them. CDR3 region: CASSLDRVIDGYTF. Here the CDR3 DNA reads TGCGCCAGCAGCTTGGACAGGGTAATTGATGGCTACACCTTC.